The clone carrying this T cell receptor (beta chain) was detected a few times. The record originates from a study of neoadjuvant anti-PD-1 for oral cavity cancer. At the level of the study: Non-progressing patients received a fourth nivolumab dose near day 43, then surgery on days 50-56.

The protocol was immunoSEQ multiplex PCR, while the TCRdb copy is restricted to in-frame clones and leaves out a portion. The profile shows some 7,000 clones, about three quarters of them singletons. The CDR3 is made up of 13 amino acids. Germline V lookup: CDR1 MNHNS, CDR2 SASEGT. Between the trimmed V and J ends, which lost 9 bases and 3 bases, there was a span of 13 bases. This TCR derives from a person aged 35-80 years with oral cavity squamous cell carcinoma. The starting material was PBMCs, obtained before nivolumab (anti-PD-1) treatment. The rearrangement links TRBV6-1 to TRBJ2-3, with a tentative D call TRBD1 (6 bases). The CDR3 protein is CASCRDTTDTQYF. CDR3 sequence (DNA): TGTGCCAGTTGTCGGGACACTACAGATACGCAGTATTTT.